This TCR beta chain derives from a study of blood T cell repertoires in COVID-19. Turning to this clone: A read error may produce the germline difference seen at one junction end.

In the original workflow: Cell counts per sample came from amplifying reference gene primers. Profiled with immunoSEQ multiplex PCR; TCRdb holds only in-frame clones, not every one. Clonal size and the V and J genes are those of that table, whereas D and trimming came from the DNA. The repertoire holds 150,000 to 180,000 clones, with 65% to 90% as singletons. The origin of this receptor is a woman aged 55-69 years with COVID-19, enrolled during active disease. Material for sequencing was peripheral blood.

DNA for the CDR3: TGTGCTAGCAGTCGTTTCGGACAGGGGGAGGAGACCCAGTACTTC. Protein sequence: CASSRFGQGEETQYF. This rearrangement joins TRBV7-7 to TRBJ2-5, with 10 bases aligning to TRBD1. The CDR3 runs to 15 residues. The germline V gene has CDR1 SSHAT and CDR2 FNYEAQ (reference sequence).